This is a list of T cell receptor beta chains from one sample in a study of identical twins. TCRdb re-called the 5' RACE reads with MiXCR, one entry per CDR3 protein. The sample contains around 290,000 distinct CDR3 sequences, over 8.5% of which appear only once. These data also formed part of another study, on yellow fever vaccine responses in identical twins.

Specimen: CD8+ T cells sorted from blood. Source of these receptors: a woman aged 18-35 years in good health. The CDR3 runs from the conserved cysteine through the conserved F or W.

V	J	CDR3
TRBV13	TRBJ2-1	CASSLGTSGGGPEQFF
TRBV20-1	TRBJ2-7	CSARNGQGGEREQYF
TRBV11-2	TRBJ2-7	CASSPILSTYEQYF
TRBV4-2	TRBJ2-4	CASSQGQEVGGNIQYF
TRBV18	TRBJ2-1	CASSPLDRGGVPDNEQFF
TRBV20-1	TRBJ2-5	CSAIWTAQYF
TRBV6-4	TRBJ2-1	CASSDSPGAGWPDNEQFF
TRBV12-3/TRBV12-4	TRBJ2-6	CASSGTGAFSGANVLTF
TRBV6-1	TRBJ2-2	CASTKQTDTGELFF
TRBV29-1	TRBJ1-2	CSVGPPRHYGYTF
TRBV7-9	TRBJ1-1	CASSLASNWGTEAFF
TRBV6-2/TRBV6-3	TRBJ2-3	CASTDRSASTDTQYF
TRBV10-3	TRBJ2-7	CAISESSRDDEQYF
TRBV29-1	TRBJ2-7	CSVHSVAGYEQYF
TRBV27	TRBJ2-7	CASKSLAGGPSSYEQYF
TRBV30	TRBJ2-7	CAVWRENSYEQYF
TRBV7-8	TRBJ2-3	CASSAGRLADTQYF
TRBV6-2/TRBV6-3	TRBJ2-1	CASSYLGQAKYNEQFF
TRBV20-1	TRBJ2-5	CSARAPGLPGTQYF
TRBV2	TRBJ2-5	CASRGLGTQYF
TRBV12-3/TRBV12-4	TRBJ2-7	CASSPGGSEQYF
TRBV5-1	TRBJ2-7	CASSKESEQYF
TRBV24-1	TRBJ2-5	CATVAGQETQYF
TRBV29-1	TRBJ2-1	CSVVTRPDEQFF
TRBV10-3	TRBJ2-2	CAISERGAGLAGATGELFF
TRBV11-2	TRBJ2-3	CASSFVPSGLAETPSTDTQYF
TRBV2	TRBJ2-7	CASVGVVVDPGVDRTTEQYF
TRBV6-2/TRBV6-3	TRBJ2-1	CASSYTFHEQFF
TRBV4-3	TRBJ2-6	CASSETGGGSGANVLTF
TRBV12-3/TRBV12-4	TRBJ2-7	CASTLGTGWVEQYF
TRBV30	TRBJ2-1	CAWGGVISYNEQFF
TRBV7-9	TRBJ2-7	CASSTVASYEQYF
TRBV7-9	TRBJ2-3	CASSPKHPDGRDTQYF
TRBV10-2	TRBJ2-3	CASSITGLQLDTQYF
TRBV2	TRBJ1-1	CASSHRADGTEAFF
TRBV12-3/TRBV12-4	TRBJ1-1	CASSLSRGTTEAFF
TRBV2	TRBJ2-7	CASSESVTYEQYF
TRBV7-2	TRBJ1-4	CASSLAGREVDEKLFF
TRBV6-5	TRBJ2-7	CASSYYRRDSGDEQYF
TRBV7-9	TRBJ2-2	CASSYNLGRRAWELFF
TRBV5-6	TRBJ2-3	CASSLQGASTDTQYF
TRBV20-1	TRBJ1-1	CSATPTRGMNTEAFF